Below, 15 T cell receptor beta chains from the same sample are listed, as sequenced in a study of tumor and adjacent non-tumor tissue in lung cancer. Three rounds of nested PCR, following a modified ARM-PCR protocol, produced the TCRbeta library. Using its own MiXCR run on the multiplex PCR reads, TCRdb lists one record per CDR3 protein. The sample has around 99,000 distinct CDR3 sequences, 60% to 80% seen once. No cell sorting was done before RNA was extracted from the tissue. Sequencing was performed on lung tumor tissue. The receptors were sampled from a woman aged 55-75 years with non-small cell lung cancer.

Details on this clonotype: Sequence at one end of the junction differs from germline and may be a read error. The chain recombines TRBV20-1 with TRBJ2-2; possibly TRBD1 or TRBD2 for D (5 bases each). Germline V gives CDR1 DFQATT, CDR2 SNEGSKA (reference sequence). This CDR3 region has 13 residues. The DNA of the CDR3 is TGCAGTGCTAGAGAAGAGGACACCGGGGAGCTATTTTTT. Translation: CSAREEDTGELFF.

This clonotype was seen only once. The junction departs from germline at one end; a sequencing error may be responsible. This sequence joins TRBV11-2 and TRBJ1-4, with D possibly called TRBD1 or TRBD2 (6 bases each). Matching the DNA end better, TRBJ2-2 makes the J call doubtful. The CDR3 contains 16 residues. The germline V gene encodes CDR1 SGHAT and CDR2 FQNNGV. CDR3 amino acids: CASSIERWGAKGELFF. Here the CDR3 DNA reads TGTGCCAGCAGCATAGAACGTTGGGGGGCCAAAGGGGAGCTGTTTTTT.

The chain recombines TRBV18 with TRBJ1-5; D call uncertain. In germline, CDR1 is KGHSH, CDR2 LQKENI. With 0 bases removed from V and 7 bases from J, the gap between germline ends came to 13 bases. The CDR3 has 15 amino acids. The CDR3 DNA is TGTGCCAGCTCACCACCCCCAGTCCCAGGACAGCCCCAGCATTTT. It codes for CASSPPPVPGQPQHF.

The J gene is TRBJ1-3, the V gene TRBV9, with 8 bases matching TRBD1. Germline V CDR1 and CDR2: SGDLS, YYNGEE. The CDR3 is made up of 15 amino acids. J gave up 5 bases and V 4 bases, and 8 bases lay outside the gene matches. CDR3 loop: CASSPEDRERNTIYF. CDR3 nucleotides: TGTGCCAGCAGCCCTGAGGACAGGGAGCGAAACACCATATATTTT.

The chain is built from TRBV28 and TRBJ2-1; the D gene could be TRBD1 or TRBD2 (5 bases each). CDR1 is MDHEN and CDR2 is SYDVKM in the germline V gene. This CDR3 is 16 amino acids long. Trimming took off 5 bases at V and 4 bases at J, with 18 bases between the two ends. In DNA, the CDR3 is TGTGCCAGCAGTCACCGGGGCCGCAGAACGTACAATGAGCAGTTCTTC. Its protein is CASSHRGRRTYNEQFF.

The chain joins TRBV11-2 to TRBJ2-7, with 9 bases identical to TRBD1. Germline V CDR1 and CDR2: SGHAT, FQNNGV. With 5 bases clipped from V and 13 bases from J, the junction kept 15 bases outside the gene matches. This CDR3 is built from 14 residues. This chain's CDR3 is CASSRDRAGGVQYF. The DNA of the CDR3 is TGTGCCAGCAGCCGGGACAGGGCAGGGGGAGTGCAATACTTC. The full variable domain, with the rest looked up from reference TRBV11-2 and TRBJ2-7, is EAGVAQSPRYKIIEKRQSVAFWCNPISGHATLYWYQQILGQGPKLLIQFQNNGVVDDSQLPKDRFSAERLKGVDSTLKIQPAKLEDSAVYLCASSRDRAGGVQYFGPGTRLTVT.

As for this clonotype: The CDR3 end shows no conserved phenylalanine or tryptophan, and so a read error is likely. The chain combines TRBV28 with TRBJ2-5, with 9 bases matching TRBD1. The germline CDR1 and CDR2 sequences are MDHEN and SYDVKM. The CDR3 loop spans 15 amino acids. The V gene end was trimmed by 9 bases and the J gene end by 3 bases; junction bases not matched to a gene: 11. CDR3 sequence reads: CASTTRQGGEETQYL. The CDR3 nucleotides read TGTGCCAGTACCACCCGACAGGGGGGTGAAGAGACCCAGTACTTA.

This clonotype showed up just a few times. A much larger clone is a single base away; this may be a read error. This chain uses TRBV7-3 with TRBJ1-6, with D uncertain. Germline V gene sequence: CDR1 SGHTA, CDR2 FQGTGA. This CDR3 comprises 14 residues. CDR3 loop: CASSLGLTNSSLHF. The CDR3 DNA reads TGTGCCAGCAGCCTCGGACTGACGAATTCATCCCTCCACTTT.

This clonotype was counted at least ten times. The chain recombines TRBV4-1 with TRBJ2-6; D assignment may be TRBD1 or TRBD2 (5 bases each). The CDR3 contains 15 residues. Germline CDR1 and CDR2: MGHRA and YSYEKL. V dropped 1 base and J dropped 2 bases, with 6 bases sitting between them. The CDR3 bases are TGCGCCAGCAGCCAAGTGGGGGCTGGGGCCAACGTCCTGACTTTC. It encodes CASSQVGAGANVLTF.

In the case of this clonotype: At one end, the junction sequence differs from germline, possibly due to a read error. This rearrangement joins TRBV6-1 to TRBJ2-7; D might be TRBD1 or TRBD2, each matching 5 bases. This CDR3 has 15 amino acids. Germline CDR1 MNHNS, CDR2 SASEGT. The CDR3, as DNA: TGTGCCTGCAGTGAGCAGGTGGGGGAGAACTACGAGCAGTACTTC. Protein sequence: CACSEQVGENYEQYF.

Only a few counts were recorded for this clonotype. Since a much larger clone is just one base distant, this may be a read error. V usage is TRBV4-2 and J usage is TRBJ2-7, with D possibly called TRBD1 or TRBD2 (5 bases each). The germline V and J ends were trimmed by 1 base and 3 bases, with 16 bases remaining between them. Germline assignment: CDR1 LGHNA and CDR2 YNFKEQ. The CDR3 extends over 16 amino acids. The CDR3 protein is CASSQGGRGVLYEQYF. The CDR3 DNA follows: TGTGCCAGCAGCCAAGGAGGAAGAGGGGTGCTCTACGAGCAGTACTTC.

Points on this clonotype: A much larger clone lies a single base off, so this may be a read error. The chain links TRBV4-3 to TRBJ1-4; 11 bases are shared with TRBD1. This CDR3 has 16 residues. CDR1 is LGHNA and CDR2 is YSLEER in the germline V gene. The V segment lost 4 bases and the J segment 9 bases; nucleotides outside the gene matches: 10. CDR3 region: CASSPGTGGRSQKLFF. In nucleotides, the CDR3 is TGCGCCAGCAGCCCCGGGACAGGGGGACGGTCTCAAAAACTGTTTTTT.

This clonotype was observed once. Given a much more abundant clone one base away, this may be a read error. The CDR3 carries no conserved terminal phenylalanine or tryptophan, so it likely arises from a read error. The chain uses TRBV12-3 or TRBV12-4 and TRBJ2-2, with D hard to call. Between the trimmed V and J ends, which lost 5 bases and 7 bases, there was a span of 11 bases. This CDR3 is built from 13 residues. CDR3 DNA: TGTGCCAGCAGTCCCTTAGTTGGCGGGGAGCTGTTTATT. It specifies CASSPLVGGELFI.

For this clonotype: The junction differs from germline at one of its ends, possibly a read error. CDR3 sequence reads: CVSSQGTAQETQYF. The CDR3 DNA is TGCGTCAGCAGTCAAGGGACAGCCCAAGAGACCCAGTACTTC. The chain is built from TRBV4-3 and TRBJ2-5; 7 bases are shared with TRBD1. The CDR3 has 14 amino acids. Germline V CDR1 and CDR2: LGHNA, YSLEER.

Of note for this clonotype: This sequence may be a read error, since a much larger clone differs from it by one base. The V and J genes are TRBV20-1 and TRBJ1-4; D possibly corresponds to TRBD1 (6 bases). V was cut by 5 bases and J by 8 bases, with 21 bases left in between. The CDR3 sequence is 15 residues long. Germline V gene lookup returns CDR1 DFQATT and CDR2 SNEGSKA (reference sequence). The CDR3 loop reads CSAARQVVVREKLFF. CDR3 coding DNA: TGCAGTGCTGCCCGACAGGTGGTAGTACGGGAAAAACTGTTTTTT.